The present T cell receptor (beta chain) was sequenced within a study of CD8 T cells in ankylosing spondylitis. Study observations and caveats: From matched ankylosing spondylitis synovial fluid, disease-linked clones were reportedly recovered at significantly enriched levels. Within ankylosing spondylitis blood, a TCR beta motif made up of several highly homologous variants appeared to be characteristic.

Each CDR3 protein is one row after TCRdb ran MiXCR on the 5' RACE reads. The repertoire holds roughly 670,000 distinct CDR3 sequences, with roughly 20% as singletons. The germline V and J ends were trimmed by 0 bases and 2 bases, with 11 bases remaining between them. The germline V gene encodes CDR1 ENHRY and CDR2 SYGVKD. CDR3 size: 15 residues. This clonotype appeared many times. Its antigen is currently unknown. The chain couples TRBV10-3 to TRBJ2-7, with D possibly TRBD2 on 5 matching bases. This clonotype originated in a male donor with ankylosing spondylitis. The sample consisted of blood, either unsorted or a sorted T cell fraction (not recorded which). The CDR3 protein is CAISESWEIPYEQYF. The CDR3 DNA reads as TGTGCCATCAGTGAGTCCTGGGAGATCCCCTACGAGCAGTACTTC.